This T cell receptor (beta chain) originates from a study of blood T cell repertoires in COVID-19. Background on the study: COVID-19 samples from acute and convalescent phases originated in the United States, Italy and Spain. The analysed material was cDNA or gDNA that came from T cells, B-cell-depleted T cells, or PBMCs.

With 8 bases removed from V and 0 bases from J, the gap between germline ends came to 15 bases. Germline loops: CDR1 LNHDA, CDR2 SQIVND (reference sequence). The CDR3 runs to 15 residues. Repertoires were generated with immunoSEQ multiplex PCR, while TCRdb's copy carries only in-frame clones and drops some. The sample includes roughly 280,000 clones, approximately 86% of them seen just once. The TCR was taken from a woman aged 55-69 years with COVID-19, enrolled during active disease. Sequencing used peripheral blood. The rearrangement links TRBV19 to TRBJ2-3; no definite D call. CDR3 bases: TGTGCCAGTCGCGTGGGCTTTTTAAGCACAGATACGCAGTATTTT. Residues: CASRVGFLSTDTQYF.